What follows describes a single TCR beta chain. Generated by immunoSEQ multiplex PCR, the TCRdb table keeps only in-frame clones and is missing some. The sample shows 20,000 to 25,000 clones, approximately 79% of them seen only once. The sample belongs to a study of OX40 agonist ivuxolimab in advanced cancers. Study context: Patients with hepatocellular carcinoma, melanoma, renal cell or head and neck cancer made up the dose-escalation patients. Partial responses were achieved by three patients: one hepatocellular carcinoma, two cutaneous melanoma.

This CDR3 has 15 amino acids. V was trimmed by 4 bases and J by 0 bases, leaving 16 bases between them. Germline V CDR1 and CDR2: SQVTM, ANQGSEA. Patients were excluded for autoimmune disease history or systemic immunosuppression. The sequences come from CD4+ or CD8+ T cells sorted from blood, collected in a trial of the OX40 agonist ivuxolimab. The sequence was obtained from an adult with an advanced solid tumor such as melanoma, head and neck, liver or kidney cancer. The chain links TRBV29-1 to TRBJ2-7, with D uncertain. The CDR3 coding sequence is TGCAGCGTTGTTTTTGGACGGCGGAGCTCCTACGAGCAGTACTTC. It yields the protein CSVVFGRRSSYEQYF.